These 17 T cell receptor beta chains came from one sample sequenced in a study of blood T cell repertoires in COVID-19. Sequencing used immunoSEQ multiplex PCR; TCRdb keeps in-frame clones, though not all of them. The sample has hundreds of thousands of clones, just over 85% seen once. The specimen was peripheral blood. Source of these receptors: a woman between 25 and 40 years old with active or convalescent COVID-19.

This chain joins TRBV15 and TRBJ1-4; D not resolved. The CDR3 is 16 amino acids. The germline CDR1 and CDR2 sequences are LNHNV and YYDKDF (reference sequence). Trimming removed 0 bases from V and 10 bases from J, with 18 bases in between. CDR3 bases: TGTGCCACCAGCAGAGATTCAAGCGATGATTACGGAAAACTGTTTTTT. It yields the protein CATSRDSSDDYGKLFF.

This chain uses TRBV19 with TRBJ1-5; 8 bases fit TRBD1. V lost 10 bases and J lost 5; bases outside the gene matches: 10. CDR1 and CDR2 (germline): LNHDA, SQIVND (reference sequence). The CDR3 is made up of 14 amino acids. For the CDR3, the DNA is TGTGCCACCCAGGACAGGGACGCCCATCAGCCCCAGCATTTT. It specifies CATQDRDAHQPQHF.

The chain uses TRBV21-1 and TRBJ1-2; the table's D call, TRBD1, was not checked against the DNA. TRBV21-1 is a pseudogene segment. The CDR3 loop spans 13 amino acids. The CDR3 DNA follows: TGTGCCAGCAGCACGACAGGGGAGTATGGCTACACCTTC. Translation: CASSTTGEYGYTF.

The CDR3 DNA reads as TGCGCCAGCACGAGGAATGGGGAGACCCAGTACTTC. It codes for CASTRNGETQYF. The chain employs TRBV10-2 and TRBJ2-5; D is undetermined. CDR3 length: 12 amino acids. V lost 7 bases and J lost 5, with 11 bases in between. Germline CDR1 and CDR2: WSHSY and SAAADI.

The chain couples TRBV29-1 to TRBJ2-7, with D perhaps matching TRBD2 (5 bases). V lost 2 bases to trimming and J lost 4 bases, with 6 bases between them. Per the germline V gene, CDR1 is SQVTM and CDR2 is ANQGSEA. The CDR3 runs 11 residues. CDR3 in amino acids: CSVERGYEQYF. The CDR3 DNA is TGCAGCGTTGAACGCGGGTACGAGCAGTACTTC.

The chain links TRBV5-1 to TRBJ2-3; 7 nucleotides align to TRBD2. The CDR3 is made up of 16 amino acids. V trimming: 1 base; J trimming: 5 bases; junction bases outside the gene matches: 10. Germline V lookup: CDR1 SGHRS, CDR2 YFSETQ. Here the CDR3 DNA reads TGCGCCAGCAGCTTGTCCGGAGGAGCGGGATTAGATACGCAGTATTTT. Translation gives CASSLSGGAGLDTQYF.

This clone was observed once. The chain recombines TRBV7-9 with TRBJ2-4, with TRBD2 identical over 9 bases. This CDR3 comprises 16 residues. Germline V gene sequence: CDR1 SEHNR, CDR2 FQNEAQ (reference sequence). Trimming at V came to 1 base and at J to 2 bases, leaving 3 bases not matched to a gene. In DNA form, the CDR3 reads TGTGCCAGCAGCTTAGAGGGGACTAGCACCAAAAACATTCAGTACTTC. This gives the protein CASSLEGTSTKNIQYF.

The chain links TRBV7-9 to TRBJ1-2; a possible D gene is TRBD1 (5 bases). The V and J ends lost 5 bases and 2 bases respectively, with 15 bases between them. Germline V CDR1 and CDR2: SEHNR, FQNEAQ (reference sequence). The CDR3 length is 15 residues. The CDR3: CASSPQDKENYGYTF. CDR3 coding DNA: TGTGCCAGCAGCCCCCAGGACAAGGAGAACTATGGCTACACCTTC.

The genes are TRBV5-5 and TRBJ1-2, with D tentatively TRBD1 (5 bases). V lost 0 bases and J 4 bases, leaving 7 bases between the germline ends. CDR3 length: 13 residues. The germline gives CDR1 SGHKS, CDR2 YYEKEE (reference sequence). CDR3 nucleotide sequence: TGTGCCAGCAGCTTGGGACAGAGCTATGGCTACACCTTC. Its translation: CASSLGQSYGYTF.

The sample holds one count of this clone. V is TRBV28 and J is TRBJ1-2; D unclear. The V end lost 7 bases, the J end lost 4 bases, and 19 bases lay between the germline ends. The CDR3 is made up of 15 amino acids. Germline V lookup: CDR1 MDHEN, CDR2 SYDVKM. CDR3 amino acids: CASTITHNEGYGYTF. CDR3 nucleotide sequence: TGTGCCAGCACCATAACCCATAATGAGGGCTATGGCTACACCTTC.

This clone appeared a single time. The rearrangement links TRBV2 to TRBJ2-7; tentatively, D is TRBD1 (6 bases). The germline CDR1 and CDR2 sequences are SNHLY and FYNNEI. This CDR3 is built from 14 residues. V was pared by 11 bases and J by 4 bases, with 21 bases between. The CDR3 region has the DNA TGTGCCTCCCATCAATTGGTAGGGACATACGAGCAGTACTTC. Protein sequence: CASHQLVGTYEQYF. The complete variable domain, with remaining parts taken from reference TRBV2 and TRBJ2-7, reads EPEVTQTPSHQVTQMGQEVILRCVPISNHLYFYWYRQILGQKVEFLVSFYNNEISEKSEIFDDQFSVERPDGSNFTLKIRSTKLEDSAMYFCASHQLVGTYEQYFGPGTRLTVT.

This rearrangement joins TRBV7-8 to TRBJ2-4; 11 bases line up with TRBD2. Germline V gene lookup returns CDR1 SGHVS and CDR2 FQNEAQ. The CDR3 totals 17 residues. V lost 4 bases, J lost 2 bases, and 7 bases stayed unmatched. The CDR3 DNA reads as TGTGCCAGCAGCTGGGTAGCGGGAGGGCCCCCCAAAAACATTCAGTACTTC. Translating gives CASSWVAGGPPKNIQYF.

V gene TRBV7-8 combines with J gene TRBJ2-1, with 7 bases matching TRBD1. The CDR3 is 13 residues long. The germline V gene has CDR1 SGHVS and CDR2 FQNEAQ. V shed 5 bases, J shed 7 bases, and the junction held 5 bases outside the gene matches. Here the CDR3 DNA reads TGTGCCAGCAGCCCAGACAGGGCGAATGAGCAGTTCTTC. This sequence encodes CASSPDRANEQFF.

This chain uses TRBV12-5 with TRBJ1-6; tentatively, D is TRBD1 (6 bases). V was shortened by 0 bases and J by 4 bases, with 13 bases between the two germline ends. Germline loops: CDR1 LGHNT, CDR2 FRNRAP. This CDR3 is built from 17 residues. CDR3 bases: TGTGCTAGTGGTTTGGTAAGGGGGGGGGTTTATAATTCACCCCTCCACTTT. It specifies CASGLVRGGVYNSPLHF.

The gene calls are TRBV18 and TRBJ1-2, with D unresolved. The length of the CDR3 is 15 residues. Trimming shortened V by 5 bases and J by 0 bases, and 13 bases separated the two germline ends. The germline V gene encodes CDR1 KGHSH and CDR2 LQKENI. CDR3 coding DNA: TGTGCCAGCTCAAAAGGCGCGGAACCTAACTATGGCTACACCTTC. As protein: CASSKGAEPNYGYTF.

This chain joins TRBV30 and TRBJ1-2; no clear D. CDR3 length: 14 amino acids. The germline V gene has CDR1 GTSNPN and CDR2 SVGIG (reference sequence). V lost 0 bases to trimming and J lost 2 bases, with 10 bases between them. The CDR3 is CAWSVRESNYGYTF. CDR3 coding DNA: TGTGCCTGGAGTGTACGGGAATCGAACTATGGCTACACCTTC.

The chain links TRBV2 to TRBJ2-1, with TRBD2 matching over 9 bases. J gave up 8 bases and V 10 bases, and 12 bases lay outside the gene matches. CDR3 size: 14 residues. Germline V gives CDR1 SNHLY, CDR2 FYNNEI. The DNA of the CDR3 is TGTGCCATCGCCGCCGGGACTAGCATTTATGAGCAGTTCTTC. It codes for CAIAAGTSIYEQFF.